This T cell receptor (beta chain) was profiled in a study of CD8 T cells in ankylosing spondylitis. In making TCR beta libraries, quantitative 5'-RACE with molecular barcodes was used. TCRdb reprocessed the 5' RACE reads via MiXCR and lists one record per CDR3 protein. The sample comprises fewer than 400,000 distinct CDR3 sequences, 20% to 25% of which are singletons, and approximately 15% rests with the top ten. This clonotype has more than one count but fewer than ten. Antigen specificity is unknown. The CDR3 totals 11 residues. Germline V gene lookup returns CDR1 SQVTM and CDR2 ANQGSEA. V lost 4 bases and J lost 4, with 7 bases in between. Broader study findings: In the blood and synovial fluid of reactive arthritis, some motif variants had been previously reported. Several highly homologous variants made up a TCR beta motif that seemed to typify ankylosing spondylitis blood. Disease-associated clones were CD8+ and fairly uncommon in peripheral blood.

The sequenced sample consisted of blood, either unsorted or a sorted T cell fraction (not recorded which). The receptor was derived from a male donor with ankylosing spondylitis. The V gene is TRBV29-1, the J gene TRBJ1-1; D is ambiguous. This CDR3 is CSVGKGTEAFF. The CDR3, as DNA: TGCAGCGTTGGGAAGGGCACTGAAGCTTTCTTT. Complete variable domain (other parts from reference TRBV29-1 and TRBJ1-1): SAVISQKPSRDICQRGTSLTIQCQVDSQVTMMFWYRQQPGQSLTLIATANQGSEATYESGFVIDKFPISRPNLTFSTLTVSNMSPEDSSIYLCSVGKGTEAFFGQGTRLTVV.